The clone carrying this T cell receptor (beta chain) was counted only a few times. Its antigen is not identified. This specimen belongs to a study of CD8 T cells in ankylosing spondylitis. V dropped 7 bases and J dropped 7; count of bases not matched to a gene: 9. CDR3 size: 13 residues. Regarding the study as a whole: Matched synovial fluid from ankylosing spondylitis patients was reported to be enriched for disease-linked clones.

MiXCR was run by TCRdb on the 5' RACE reads, yielding one entry per CDR3 protein. The sample includes 350,000 or so distinct CDR3 sequences, roughly 14% of them seen just once. What was sequenced was blood, either unsorted or a sorted T cell fraction (not recorded which). This clonotype originated in a male donor with ankylosing spondylitis or in good health (not recorded which). The chain links TRBV12-3 or TRBV12-4 to TRBJ2-7, with 8 bases that match TRBD1. The CDR3 spells CASNWQGAREQYF. CDR3 DNA sequence: TGTGCCAGCAATTGGCAGGGGGCGAGAGAGCAGTACTTC.